The 23 T cell receptor beta chains reported below all come from one sample, sequenced in a study of T cell repertoires in cytomegalovirus infection. TCRdb called the reads again in MiXCR, with one record for every CDR3 protein. The table includes about 160,000 distinct CDR3 sequences, roughly 15% detected once. The source material was CD8+ T cells from PBMCs. These receptors originate from a human donor in good health (CMV status not recorded). Some clones in this sample may be carry-over from other donors' samples.

This clonotype appeared a few times. The CDR3 protein is CSARDTEATHYEQYF. The CDR3 region has the DNA TGCAGTGCTAGAGATACCGAGGCCACCCACTACGAGCAGTACTTC. The V and J genes are TRBV20-1 and TRBJ2-7; D remains ambiguous. Per germline, CDR1 DFQATT and CDR2 SNEGSKA (reference sequence). V was pared by 0 bases and J by 3 bases, with 15 bases between. The length of the CDR3 is 15 residues.

On this clonotype: One end of the junction does not line up with germline, which may come from a read error. The chain combines TRBV20-1 with TRBJ2-1; 9 nucleotides match TRBD2. The germline CDR1 and CDR2 sequences are DFQATT and SNEGSKA (reference sequence). The CDR3 has 12 amino acids. The CDR3 coding sequence is TGCAGTGCTATCCCTCGGCGGGAGGGCCTAGTCTTC. As protein: CSAIPRREGLVF.

In this sample, this clonotype turned up a few times. V usage is TRBV4-1 and J usage is TRBJ2-1, with TRBD2 matching over 13 bases. The CDR3 is 16 amino acids. Germline CDR1 is MGHRA and CDR2 is YSYEKL. V lost 1 base and J lost 9; bases outside the gene matches: 6. CDR3 loop: CASSQVTSGRAGEQFF. CDR3 nucleotides: TGCGCCAGCAGCCAAGTTACTAGCGGGAGGGCCGGTGAGCAGTTCTTC.

This clonotype turned up a few times. With a much larger clone just one base away, this may be a read error. The V call is TRBV12-3 or TRBV12-4, the J call TRBJ2-1, with 9 bases that match TRBD2. The junction had 4 bases not matched to a gene; V was cut back by 6 bases and J by 4 bases. This CDR3 region has 14 residues. In DNA form, the CDR3 reads TGTGCCAGCAGCCTAGCGGGGTATTACAATGAGCAGTTCTTC. It specifies CASSLAGYYNEQFF.

This chain links TRBV14 with TRBJ2-1; perhaps TRBD2 as D (5 bases). This CDR3 spans 15 amino acids. CDR1 SGHDN and CDR2 FVKESK come from the germline V gene. Trimming took 2 bases from V and 7 from J, leaving 15 bases between them. The CDR3 here is CASSQRGGRVNEQFF. CDR3 nucleotide sequence: TGTGCCAGCAGCCAAAGAGGAGGTAGGGTGAATGAGCAGTTCTTC.

This clonotype was counted only a few times. This chain connects TRBV12-3 or TRBV12-4 to TRBJ2-1; TRBD2 agrees at 12 bases. This CDR3 contains 16 residues. J was trimmed by 3 bases and V by 8 bases; bases with no gene match: 8. The CDR3 loop reads CASLTPSGGDYNEQFF. The CDR3 nucleotides are TGTGCCAGCTTAACACCTAGCGGGGGGGACTACAATGAGCAGTTCTTC.

This clonotype has more than one count but fewer than ten. This chain uses TRBV25-1 with TRBJ2-5; D not certain. Germline-derived CDR1 and CDR2 are MGHDK and SYGVNS. The CDR3 spans 14 residues. With 7 bases removed from V and 4 bases from J, the gap between germline ends came to 16 bases. CDR3 sequence (DNA): TGTGCCAGCACCGGTTACGGCAGTCGAGAGACCCAGTACTTC. Its protein product is CASTGYGSRETQYF. The variable domain in full, completed from reference TRBV25-1 and TRBJ2-5, reads EADIYQTPRYLVIGTGKKITLECSQTMGHDKMYWYQQDPGMELHLIHYSYGVNSTEKGDLSSESTVSRIRTEHFPLTLESARPSHTSQYLCASTGYGSRETQYFGPGTRLLVL.

This clonotype was found a few times. V and J are TRBV11-2 and TRBJ2-5, with 7 positions matching TRBD1. Germline V gene sequence: CDR1 SGHAT, CDR2 FQNNGV. This CDR3 region has 14 residues. V lost 5 bases, J lost 2 bases, and 5 bases stayed unmatched. CDR3 sequence reads: CASSTTGTQETQYF. CDR3 coding DNA: TGTGCCAGCAGCACGACAGGGACACAAGAGACCCAGTACTTC.

The CDR3 region has the DNA TGTGCCAGCAGTTTGTACAGGGTGGGCCTCGAGCAGTACTTC. The encoded protein is CASSLYRVGLEQYF. The chain has TRBV28 and TRBJ2-7; possible D gene TRBD1, 6 bases. The CDR3 consists of 14 residues. Trimming pared 3 bases from V and 6 bases from J, leaving 15 bases between. Germline V gene sequence: CDR1 MDHEN, CDR2 SYDVKM.

V is TRBV7-2 and J is TRBJ2-1, with D maybe TRBD2 (5 bases). The V end was cut by 1 base, the J end by 8 bases, with 15 bases between. Germline V gene data show CDR1 as SGHTA and CDR2 as FQGNSA. The CDR3 spans 15 residues. The CDR3 loop is CASSLVRLAWDEQFF. In nucleotides, the CDR3 is TGTGCCAGCAGCTTAGTACGGCTAGCCTGGGATGAGCAGTTCTTC.

The rearrangement joins TRBV12-5 to TRBJ2-7, with D unresolved. Trimming cost V 3 bases and J 4 bases, with 7 bases left between them. CDR1 and CDR2 from the germline V gene are LGHNT and FRNRAP. The CDR3 spans 12 residues. The CDR3 protein is CASGLGSYEQYF. In nucleotides, the CDR3 is TGTGCTAGTGGTTTAGGAAGTTACGAGCAGTACTTC.

This clonotype has more than one count but fewer than ten. The J gene is TRBJ2-7, the V gene TRBV14, with a tentative D call TRBD1 (6 bases). CDR1 SGHDN and CDR2 FVKESK come from the germline V gene. This CDR3 is built from 15 residues. The germline V and J ends were trimmed by 0 bases and 6 bases, with 15 bases remaining between them. In DNA, the CDR3 is TGTGCCAGCAGCCAAGATCTAGGACAGTCAAGCGAGCAGTACTTC. It translates to CASSQDLGQSSEQYF.

V gene TRBV12-3 or TRBV12-4 combines with J gene TRBJ2-5, with D perhaps matching TRBD1 (6 bases). The CDR3 runs 14 residues. The V end lost 4 bases, the J end lost 7 bases, and 16 bases lay between the germline ends. The CDR3: CASSSTGVLGTQYF. DNA for the CDR3: TGTGCCAGCAGTTCGACAGGAGTTCTGGGGACCCAGTACTTC.

V gene TRBV28 combines with J gene TRBJ2-5; 8 bases are a match to TRBD1. Germline CDR1 and CDR2: MDHEN and SYDVKM. The CDR3 is 13 amino acids. V gave up 4 bases and J gave up 5 bases; unmatched junction bases: 3. The CDR3 region has the DNA TGTGCCAGCAGTTCGGACAGGGAGGAGACCCAGTACTTC. Protein sequence: CASSSDREETQYF.

The chain links TRBV28 to TRBJ2-7, with D perhaps TRBD1 (6 bases). Germline V gene lookup returns CDR1 MDHEN and CDR2 SYDVKM. CDR3 length equals 14 residues. Trimming left V 6 bases short and J 2 bases short, with 14 bases between. CDR3 DNA sequence: TGTGCCAGCAGAATCAGGGGAGCAGCCTACGAGCAGTACTTC. It yields the protein CASRIRGAAYEQYF.

V gene TRBV6-2 or TRBV6-3 combines with J gene TRBJ2-1; the match to TRBD1 covers 7 bases. This CDR3 spans 12 amino acids. V was clipped by 6 bases and J by 13 bases; unmatched bases: 9. CDR1 MNHEY and CDR2 SVGEGT come from the germline V gene. The CDR3, as DNA: TGTGCCAGCAGCCGCTCCGGGACAGACCAGTTCTTC. Its protein is CASSRSGTDQFF.

This clonotype came up a few times. The rearrangement uses TRBV7-8 and TRBJ2-3; TRBD2 matches 11 bases. CDR1 and CDR2 from the germline V gene are SGHVS and FQNEAQ. The CDR3 has 18 amino acids. V was clipped by 5 bases and J by 0 bases; unmatched bases: 10. Here the CDR3 DNA reads TGTGCCAGCAGCGATCCCGGGACTAGCGGAACTAGCACAGATACGCAGTATTTT. Protein: CASSDPGTSGTSTDTQYF.

V gene TRBV7-2 combines with J gene TRBJ2-2; no definite D call. The CDR3 has 11 amino acids. Germline CDR1 and CDR2: SGHTA and FQGNSA. V gave up 3 bases and J gave up 7 bases, with 3 bases separating them. CDR3 in amino acids: CASSFVGELFF. Here the CDR3 DNA reads TGTGCCAGCAGCTTTGTCGGGGAGCTGTTTTTT.

The sample holds a few counts of this clonotype. The genes are TRBV29-1 and TRBJ2-5, with a possible D match to TRBD2 (6 bases). The ends were cut back, 4 bases at V and 5 bases at J, with 20 bases in the middle. Per germline, CDR1 SQVTM and CDR2 ANQGSEA. The CDR3 runs to 15 residues. In nucleotides, the CDR3 is TGCAGCGTTGCAAAGGCTAGCGTTTCTGGGGAGACCCAGTACTTC. Translated: CSVAKASVSGETQYF.

The rearrangement links TRBV7-2 to TRBJ2-7; D is unresolved. Germline loops: CDR1 SGHTA, CDR2 FQGNSA. The ends were cut back, 5 bases at V and 5 bases at J, with 19 bases in the middle. The CDR3 contains 15 residues. The CDR3 region has the DNA TGTGCCAGCAGCCCCCTTACCCTAAAGAGCAACGAGCAGTACTTC. Translating gives CASSPLTLKSNEQYF.

The chain links TRBV7-9 to TRBJ1-3; D call uncertain. In germline, CDR1 is SEHNR, CDR2 FQNEAQ (reference sequence). This CDR3 is built from 14 residues. Trimming stripped 8 bases from V and 0 bases from J, with 11 bases between. CDR3 in DNA: TGTGCCAGCGGACGGGTCGGCTCTGGAAACACCATATATTTT. Its protein product is CASGRVGSGNTIYF.

V and J are TRBV7-4 and TRBJ1-1; no reliable D call. Per germline, CDR1 SGHVT and CDR2 SQSDAQ. The CDR3 is made up of 11 amino acids. V lost 10 bases and J 10 bases, leaving 16 bases between the germline ends. CDR3 coding DNA: TGTGCCATCCCGATCAAAGAGGGAGCTTTCTTT. It yields the protein CAIPIKEGAFF.

This chain connects TRBV7-8 to TRBJ2-1; 11 bases align to TRBD2. Looked up from germline, CDR1 is SGHVS and CDR2 is FQNEAQ. J gave up 6 bases and V 6 bases, and 10 bases lay outside the gene matches. This CDR3 has 16 amino acids. CDR3 protein: CASRPPTSGELNEQFF. CDR3 sequence (DNA): TGTGCCAGCAGACCCCCGACTAGCGGGGAGCTCAATGAGCAGTTCTTC.